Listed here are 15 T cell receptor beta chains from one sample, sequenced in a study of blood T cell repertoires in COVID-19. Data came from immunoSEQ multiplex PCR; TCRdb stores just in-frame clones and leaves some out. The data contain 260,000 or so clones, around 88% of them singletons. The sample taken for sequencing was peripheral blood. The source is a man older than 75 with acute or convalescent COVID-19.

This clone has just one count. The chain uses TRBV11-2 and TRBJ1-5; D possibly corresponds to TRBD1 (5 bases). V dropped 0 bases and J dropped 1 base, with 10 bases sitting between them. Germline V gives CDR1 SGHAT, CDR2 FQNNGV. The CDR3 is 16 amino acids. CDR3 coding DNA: TGTGCCAGCAGCTTAGATCCCGGGGGGAGCAATCAGCCCCAGCATTTT. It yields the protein CASSLDPGGSNQPQHF.

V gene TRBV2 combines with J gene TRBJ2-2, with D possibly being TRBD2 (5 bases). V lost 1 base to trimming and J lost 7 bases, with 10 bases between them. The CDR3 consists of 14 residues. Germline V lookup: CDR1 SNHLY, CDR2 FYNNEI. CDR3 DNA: TGTGCCAGCAGTGAAGGTGGTCGGGGCGGGGAGCTGTTTTTT. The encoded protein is CASSEGGRGGELFF.

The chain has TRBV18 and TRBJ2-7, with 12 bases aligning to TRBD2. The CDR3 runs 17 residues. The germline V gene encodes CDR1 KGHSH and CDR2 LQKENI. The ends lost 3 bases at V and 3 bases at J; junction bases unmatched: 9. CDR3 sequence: CASSPLRLAGAYYEQYF. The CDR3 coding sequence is TGTGCCAGCTCACCTCTCAGACTAGCGGGGGCCTACTACGAGCAGTACTTC.

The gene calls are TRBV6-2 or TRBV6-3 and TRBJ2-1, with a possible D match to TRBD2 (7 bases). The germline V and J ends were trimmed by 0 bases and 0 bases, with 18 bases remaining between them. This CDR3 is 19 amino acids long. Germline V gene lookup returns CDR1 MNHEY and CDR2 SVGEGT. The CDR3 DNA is TGTGCCAGCAGTTACTCTCGGGTTAGGGGGGGGAGCTCCTACAATGAGCAGTTCTTC. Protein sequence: CASSYSRVRGGSSYNEQFF.

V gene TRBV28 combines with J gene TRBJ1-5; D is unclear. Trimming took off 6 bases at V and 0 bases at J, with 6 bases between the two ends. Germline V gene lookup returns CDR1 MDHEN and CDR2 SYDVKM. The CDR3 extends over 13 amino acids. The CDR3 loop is CASRYYSNQPQHF. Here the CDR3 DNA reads TGTGCCAGCAGGTACTATAGCAATCAGCCCCAGCATTTT.

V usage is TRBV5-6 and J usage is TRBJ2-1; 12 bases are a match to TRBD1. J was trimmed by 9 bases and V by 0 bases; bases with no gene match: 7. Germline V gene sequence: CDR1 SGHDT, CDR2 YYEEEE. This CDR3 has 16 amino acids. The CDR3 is CASSLAPGQGAGEQFF. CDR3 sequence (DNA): TGTGCCAGCAGCTTGGCTCCGGGACAGGGGGCCGGTGAGCAGTTCTTC.

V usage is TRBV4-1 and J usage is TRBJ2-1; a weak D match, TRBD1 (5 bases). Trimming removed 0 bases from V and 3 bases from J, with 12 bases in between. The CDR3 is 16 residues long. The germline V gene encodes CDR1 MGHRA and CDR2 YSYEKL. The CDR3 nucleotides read TGCGCCAGCAGCCAAGATCACGACAGCCACTACAATGAGCAGTTCTTC. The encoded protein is CASSQDHDSHYNEQFF.

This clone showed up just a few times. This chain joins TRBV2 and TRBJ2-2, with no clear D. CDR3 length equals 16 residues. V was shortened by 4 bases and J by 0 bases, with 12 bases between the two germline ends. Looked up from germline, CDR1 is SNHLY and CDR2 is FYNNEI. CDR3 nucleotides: TGTGCCAGCAGTGTCCGGGTTGCGACGAACACCGGGGAGCTGTTTTTT. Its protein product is CASSVRVATNTGELFF.

The CDR3 reads CASNYRGTGANVLTF. The CDR3, as DNA: TGTGCCAGTAACTACAGGGGCACAGGGGCCAACGTCCTGACTTTC. The rearrangement links TRBV5-6 to TRBJ2-6, with 7 bases aligning to TRBD1. Unmatched junction bases numbered 9, after V lost 8 bases and J lost 4 bases. Per the germline V gene, CDR1 is SGHDT and CDR2 is YYEEEE. This CDR3 contains 15 residues.

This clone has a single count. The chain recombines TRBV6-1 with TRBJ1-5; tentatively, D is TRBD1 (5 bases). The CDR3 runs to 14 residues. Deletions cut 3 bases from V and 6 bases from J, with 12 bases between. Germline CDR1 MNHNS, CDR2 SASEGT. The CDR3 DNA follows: TGTGCCAGCAGTGATTCCGGGGGAGGTCAGCCCCAGCATTTT. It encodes CASSDSGGGQPQHF.

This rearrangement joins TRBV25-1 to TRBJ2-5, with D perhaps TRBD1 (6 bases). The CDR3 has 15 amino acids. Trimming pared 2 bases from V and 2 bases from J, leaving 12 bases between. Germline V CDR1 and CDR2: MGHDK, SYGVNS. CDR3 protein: CASSEHRAGQETQYF. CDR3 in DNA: TGTGCCAGCAGTGAACACAGGGCCGGACAAGAGACCCAGTACTTC.

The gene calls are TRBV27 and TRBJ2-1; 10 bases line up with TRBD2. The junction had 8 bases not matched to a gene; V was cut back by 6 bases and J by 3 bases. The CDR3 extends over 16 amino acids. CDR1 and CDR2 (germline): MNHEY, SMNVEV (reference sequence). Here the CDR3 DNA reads TGTGCCAGCAGGCCCCCTACTAGCGGGAACTACAATGAGCAGTTCTTC. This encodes CASRPPTSGNYNEQFF.

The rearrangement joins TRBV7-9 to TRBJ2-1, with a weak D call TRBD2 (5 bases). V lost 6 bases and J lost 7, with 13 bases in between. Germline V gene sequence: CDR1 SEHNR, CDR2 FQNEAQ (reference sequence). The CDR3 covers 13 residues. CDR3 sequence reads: CASRQTEGNEQFF. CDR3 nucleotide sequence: TGTGCCAGCAGACAAACTGAGGGAAATGAGCAGTTCTTC.

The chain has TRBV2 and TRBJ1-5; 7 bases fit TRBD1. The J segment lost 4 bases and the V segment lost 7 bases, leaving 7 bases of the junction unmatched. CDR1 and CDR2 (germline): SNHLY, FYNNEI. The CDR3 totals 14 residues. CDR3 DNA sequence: TGTGCCAGCAATAAAGGGACAGAAAATCAGCCCCAGCATTTT. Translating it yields CASNKGTENQPQHF. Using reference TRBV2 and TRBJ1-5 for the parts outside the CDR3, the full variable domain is EPEVTQTPSHQVTQMGQEVILRCVPISNHLYFYWYRQILGQKVEFLVSFYNNEISEKSEIFDDQFSVERPDGSNFTLKIRSTKLEDSAMYFCASNKGTENQPQHFGDGTRLSIL.

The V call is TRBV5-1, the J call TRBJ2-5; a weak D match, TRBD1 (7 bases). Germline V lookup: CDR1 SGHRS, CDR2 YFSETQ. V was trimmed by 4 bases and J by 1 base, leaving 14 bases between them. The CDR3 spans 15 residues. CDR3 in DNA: TGCGCCAGCAGCATGGGCGGGACAGCCCAAGAGACCCAGTACTTC. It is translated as CASSMGGTAQETQYF.